This TCR beta chain emerged from a study of identical twins. Using its own MiXCR run on the 5' RACE reads, TCRdb lists one record per CDR3 protein. The data contain more than 600,000 distinct CDR3 sequences, roughly 18% of them singletons. Germline V lookup: CDR1 MNHNS, CDR2 SASEGT. The CDR3 loop spans 16 amino acids. Overall study results and limits: The models gave estimates that fell short of the out-of-frame TCR alpha sharing seen in monozygotic twins. Insertions were reduced in abundant cord blood beta clonotypes but not in memory repertoires.

About this clonotype itself: Its antigen remains unidentified. Compared with germline, one end of the junction differs, possibly owing to a read error.

Another study also made use of these data, one on T cells expressing NK-cell markers. That work states: Seven sequenced donors out of eight were HCMV-seropositive, one seronegative.

The sample consisted of PBMCs. The genes are TRBV6-1 and TRBJ2-3; 12 bases agree with TRBD1. The receptor comes from a woman aged 18-29 years in good health. The CDR3 DNA is TGTGCCAGCAGTGGATCGGGACAGGGGGCGCGGGATATGCAGTATTTT. Its protein is CASSGSGQGARDMQYF.